These 16 T cell receptor beta chains came from one sample sequenced in a study of cytomegalovirus exposure and HLA in healthy donors. PCR was performed using 60 Vbeta and 13 Jbeta primers. TCRdb's copy holds only in-frame clones and misses some; the assay was immunoSEQ multiplex PCR. The table has 130,000 to 150,000 clones, roughly 85% seen once; the top ten hold about 1.7%. Sequenced sample: PBMCs. The receptors originated from a woman in her thirties in good health and CMV-seronegative.

The CDR3 nucleotides read TGTGCCAGCAGCTTGGCCGGGACAGGCTCTGGAAACACCATATATTTT. Amino acid sequence: CASSLAGTGSGNTIYF. V usage is TRBV5-5 and J usage is TRBJ1-3, with 8 nucleotides matching TRBD1. CDR3 length: 16 amino acids. V trimming: 0 bases; J trimming: 0 bases; junction bases outside the gene matches: 2. Germline CDR1 is SGHKS and CDR2 is YYEKEE (reference sequence).

V gene TRBV6-5 combines with J gene TRBJ1-5; no reliable D call. The germline V and J ends were trimmed by 8 bases and 7 bases, with 15 bases remaining between them. The CDR3 loop spans 13 amino acids. From germline, CDR1 is MNHEY and CDR2 SVGAGI. Here the CDR3 reads CASRGFAGQPQHF. The CDR3 DNA follows: TGTGCCAGCCGAGGGTTCGCAGGACAGCCCCAGCATTTT.

This clone was observed a handful of times. The chain employs TRBV7-2 and TRBJ1-5, with unresolved D. Trimming removed 5 bases at V and 9 bases at J, with 14 bases between. CDR1 is SGHTA, CDR2 FQGNSA, per germline. The CDR3 is 13 amino acids. The CDR3 sequence is CASSTRGIRPQHF. The CDR3 DNA is TGTGCCAGCAGCACCCGCGGAATCCGGCCCCAGCATTTT.

The rearrangement uses TRBV2 and TRBJ2-1; 7 positions agree with TRBD1. Germline CDR1 reads SNHLY; CDR2 reads FYNNEI. J was trimmed by 4 bases and V by 7 bases; bases with no gene match: 13. CDR3 size: 16 residues. DNA of the CDR3: TGTGCCAGCACCCGGCGGGCAGGGGGTGCTTACAATGAGCAGTTCTTC. Its protein product is CASTRRAGGAYNEQFF.

V usage is TRBV7-6 and J usage is TRBJ2-5; 10 bases match TRBD2. V lost 3 bases to trimming and J lost 0 bases; unmatched junction nucleotides: 10. This CDR3 is 18 amino acids long. Germline CDR1 is SGHVS and CDR2 is FNYEAQ. CDR3 in DNA: TGTGCCAGCAGCTTGAAGCTAGCGGGGGCCGCATACCAAGAGACCCAGTACTTC. Translated, it gives CASSLKLAGAAYQETQYF.

This clone was observed a handful of times. The chain carries TRBV19 and TRBJ1-1; TRBD1 might be the D (5 bases). Germline assignment: CDR1 LNHDA and CDR2 SQIVND (reference sequence). The CDR3 spans 15 residues. V gave up 6 bases and J gave up 2 bases, with 16 bases separating them. The CDR3 here is CASSSRQIVNTEAFF. In DNA, the CDR3 is TGTGCCAGTAGCTCGAGACAGATAGTTAACACTGAAGCTTTCTTT. The variable domain in full, completed from reference TRBV19 and TRBJ1-1, reads DGGITQSPKYLFRKEGQNVTLSCEQNLNHDAMYWYRQDPGQGLRLIYYSQIVNDFQKGDIAEGYSVSREKKESFPLTVTSAQKNPTAFYLCASSSRQIVNTEAFFGQGTRLTVV.

The rearrangement joins TRBV28 to TRBJ1-1; D is unresolved. Germline loops: CDR1 MDHEN, CDR2 SYDVKM. The CDR3 covers 14 residues. V dropped 5 bases and J dropped 1 base, with 11 bases sitting between them. The CDR3 protein is CASSTPEGNTEAFF. In DNA, the CDR3 is TGTGCCAGCAGTACCCCAGAGGGGAACACTGAAGCTTTCTTT.

The chain is built from TRBV4-2 and TRBJ2-7; D may be TRBD1 (6 bases). Trimming cost V 4 bases and J 1 base, with 17 bases left between them. The CDR3 spans 16 residues. In germline, CDR1 is LGHNA, CDR2 YNFKEQ. The CDR3 region has the DNA TGTGCCAGCAGCCGAGAATCCGGGACAAAGTCCTACGAGCAGTACTTC. It translates to CASSRESGTKSYEQYF.

This clone was recorded once. V and J are TRBV30 and TRBJ2-7; tentative D call: TRBD2 (6 bases). Trimming took 4 bases from V and 7 from J, leaving 14 bases between them. CDR3 size: 12 residues. Germline CDR1 reads GTSNPN; CDR2 reads SVGIG (reference sequence). In DNA, the CDR3 is TGTGCCTGGATTCCGTCGGGGGTTGAGCAGTACTTC. Translation: CAWIPSGVEQYF.

This clone was seen just once. CDR3 sequence: CASSFDSATNEKLFF. The CDR3 coding sequence is TGCGCCAGCAGCTTTGACTCTGCAACTAATGAAAAACTGTTTTTT. This chain joins TRBV5-1 and TRBJ1-4; no reliable D call. The CDR3 length is 15 residues. Trimming cost V 2 bases and J 0 bases, with 8 bases left between them. Germline CDR1 is SGHRS and CDR2 is YFSETQ.

This clone appeared a few times. V gene TRBV6-1 combines with J gene TRBJ2-7; D is unclear. Germline V lookup: CDR1 MNHNS, CDR2 SASEGT. The CDR3 extends over 14 amino acids. The V gene lost 6 bases and the J gene lost 1 base, with 13 bases spanning the gap. The CDR3: CASSTPESSYEQYF. DNA for the CDR3: TGTGCCAGCAGCACCCCCGAGAGTTCCTACGAGCAGTACTTC.

V is TRBV6-5 and J is TRBJ2-1; 8 bases map to TRBD2. Germline V gene lookup returns CDR1 MNHEY and CDR2 SVGAGI. With 11 bases clipped from V and 4 bases from J, the junction kept 7 bases outside the gene matches. This CDR3 is 13 amino acids long. CDR3: CASGGLGYNEQFF. Here the CDR3 DNA reads TGTGCCTCGGGGGGGCTGGGTTACAATGAGCAGTTCTTC.

This clone was counted a single time. The chain uses TRBV29-1 and TRBJ1-3, with D perhaps matching TRBD1 (6 bases). Germline V gives CDR1 SQVTM, CDR2 ANQGSEA. Trimming left V 5 bases short and J 2 bases short, with 10 bases between. The CDR3 covers 13 residues. The CDR3 sequence is CSVSAGAGNTIYF. DNA of the CDR3: TGCAGCGTTTCCGCAGGGGCTGGAAACACCATATATTTT.

This clone appeared once. The chain has TRBV5-1 and TRBJ1-2; weak D call: TRBD1 (6 bases). The CDR3 loop spans 20 amino acids. Germline CDR1 reads SGHRS; CDR2 reads YFSETQ. The V gene lost 3 bases and the J gene lost 0 bases, with 27 bases spanning the gap. This CDR3 is CASSSHYQGNKGRANYGYTF. The CDR3 DNA reads TGCGCCAGCAGCTCGCACTACCAGGGGAATAAGGGAAGGGCTAACTATGGCTACACCTTC.

The chain uses TRBV6-1 and TRBJ2-1, with D uncertain. Looked up from germline, CDR1 is MNHNS and CDR2 is SASEGT. This CDR3 is built from 13 residues. The V gene lost 2 bases and the J gene lost 8 bases, with 10 bases spanning the gap. Here the CDR3 reads CASSESSRYEQFF. The CDR3, as DNA: TGTGCCAGCAGTGAAAGTAGTCGCTATGAGCAGTTCTTC.

The chain links TRBV4-3 to TRBJ2-7, with 10 bases identical to TRBD2. Germline lookup yields CDR1 LGHNA and CDR2 YSLEER. This CDR3 comprises 17 residues. Germline trimming cut 3 bases from V and 5 bases from J; bases unmatched to any gene: 13. The chain's CDR3 is CASSQGVPGTSAHEQYF. In DNA form, the CDR3 reads TGCGCCAGCAGCCAGGGTGTTCCCGGGACTAGCGCCCACGAGCAGTACTTC.